The entry below gives a single TCR beta chain sequence along with its context. This clonotype was recorded a few times. There is no known antigen for this receptor. No per-base quality is available; no much larger clone lies one base away. The donors were roughly 40 Caucasian individuals from Russia, aged 6 to 90 years, who were systemically healthy. Roughly 9 milliliters of peripheral blood were drawn from each donor into EDTA-treated Vacutainer tubes. Ficoll-Paque density-gradient centrifugation was used to isolate PBMCs, with at least 6.5 million per sample. Trizol reagent was used to extract total RNA from PBMCs, with at least 5 micrograms per sample. For every donor, flow cytometry on a PBMC aliquot measured the percentage of naive CD45RAhigh/CD27high T cells. The source of the sample is a study of blood T cells in healthy people across ages (dated by TCRdb to the mid-2010s). With regard to the full study: In model experiments, template switching captured roughly one uniquely barcoded TCR beta cDNA molecule for every two T cells. The donors were split into four age groups: young (average 16 years), middle-aged (more than 35), aged (more than 60) and long-lived (roughly 86). Two additional independent replicas of 1 million unique cDNA reads from the same blood draw were analyzed for two donors (one aged 18 to 30 and one aged 80 or older). To track age-related changes in TCR beta repertoire diversity, the study relied on deep sequencing normalized with unique cDNA molecular identifiers.

Library method: 5' RACE. The sequencing machine was an Illumina HiSeq 2500. A second PCR of roughly 7 to 12 cycles was run with a J-beta primer mix and a sample-barcoded 5' primer. A unique molecular identifier was introduced onto each TCR beta cDNA molecule by a template-switch 5' adaptor carrying 12 random nucleotides. At least 2.5 million CDR3-containing paired-end reads were obtained from each sample. First-strand cDNA was synthesized from all RNA with the Mint cDNA synthesis kit, primed by a TRBC-specific oligonucleotide. After uracil-DNA glycosylase treatment, a first 18-cycle PCR used universal primers M1SS and BC2_uni_R on all cDNA. Per the source publication's procedure: Each sample was normalized by randomly selecting 1 million high-quality reads, each carrying a distinct molecular identifier. Reads sharing molecular identifiers were discarded rather than binned into consensus sequences. MiTCR, with a Q25 quality threshold and the strictest error-elimination algorithm, was used for CDR3 identification, clonotype clustering and error correction. Lower-bound total TCR beta diversity was estimated with a nonparametric unseen species model using Euler transformation. TCRdb handled the public reads itself, with Q25 trimming in fastp and clone calling in MiXCR, and kept productive beta chains. Each CDR3 protein appears once, grouped with its most common genes and DNA. The V and J calls reflect TCRdb's pipeline rather than the authors' work. Across this sample there are fewer than 1,200,000 distinct CDR3 sequences, with approximately 25% seen only once. The ten largest clones capture 0.75% of the sample.

Deletion took 5 bases off V and 0 bases off J, with a span of 13 bases between the germline ends. As encoded in the germline V gene, CDR1 is SGHAT while CDR2 is FQNNGV. The CDR3 holds 15 amino acids from the cysteine to the phenylalanine. The retained sequence is limited to the CDR3, 45 bases, with the frame set at the first base. What the study reported, not specific to this receptor: Bulk unsorted PBMC profiling prevented conclusive comparison of naive and antigen-experienced compartments. As age increased, observed TCR beta diversity per million T cells dropped in a roughly linear way, and a significant reduction was already evident by age 40. A strong correlation was found between observed TCR beta diversity and the percentage of naive T cells measured by flow cytometry. Donor CMV infection status was unknown, potentially confounding age-related changes in expanded clonotypes. Compared with the aged group, more naive CD4+ T cells, fewer expanded clones and increased TCR diversity were shown by the long-lived group, suggesting age selection. Estimates of total diversity based on one million sequenced T cells were considered lower bounds and underestimates.

This same sample was also taken into another study, of T cells of mothers and their children. From the second report: Nine systemically healthy Caucasian individuals served as donors, namely three mothers together with their six children. cDNA synthesis used all of the extracted RNA, with roughly 1.6 ug of RNA in each 15 ul reaction. Sample barcodes and 2-4 random nucleotides were added via the M1S primer in the second PCR. Over 8.5 million TCR beta CDR3 reads were obtained for each mother, and millions of reads were obtained for each child. Thymic selection shapes the output of TCR recombination in a similar way in related and unrelated pairs, and inherited differences have a minor effect. Normalized repertoire overlap was always found to be slightly, but never significantly, higher in related mother-child pairs than in unrelated mother-child pairs. No persistent microchimeric T cell clones were detected, at a sensitivity of around 100 clones per million clonotypes. To look for features that set related mother-child pairs apart from unrelated individuals, the researchers ran deep NGS to compare the TCR beta repertoires of mothers and children. On average, the children were around 11 +/- 4 years old, while the mothers were 40 +/- 4 years old. After adapters were ligated using NEBNext reagents, the libraries underwent 100+100 nt paired-end sequencing on an Illumina HiSeq 2000. Mother and child libraries were prepared a month apart and sequenced in separate runs to prevent cross-contamination. Between roughly 450,000 and 2,200,000 distinct TCR beta clonotypes were identified per donor. Naive TCR beta clonotypes were estimated from low-frequency clonotypes matched to each donor's FACS-determined naive share, without sorting.

The clonotype originates from a girl aged 2 to 10 in good health. Recombination linked TRBV11-2 to TRBJ2-5; no D segment can be confidently identified. The sequenced sample was blood. The CDR3: CASSRMYSDQETQYF. At the DNA level, the sequence is TGTGCCAGCAGCCGGATGTACAGCGACCAAGAGACCCAGTACTTC.